This T cell receptor beta chain was sequenced in a study of T cells after yellow fever vaccination. TCRdb re-analysed the 5' RACE reads in MiXCR, keeping a single row per CDR3 protein. The data contain approximately 330,000 distinct CDR3 sequences, over 3.5% of them singletons. V lost 3 bases, J lost 8 bases, and 14 bases lay in between. The V gene's germline CDR1 is SGHAT and CDR2 FQNNGV. This CDR3 spans 15 amino acids. Worth noting for this clonotype: The target antigen is unknown.

Study-wide results and caveats: Although most clonotypes did not, a small share appeared in both CD4 and CD8 compartments.

Material: PBMCs, obtained 5 days after the yellow fever booster vaccination. The receptor was derived from a man younger than 35 who received the YFV17D yellow fever vaccine. The chain links TRBV11-2 to TRBJ1-6; perhaps TRBD1 as D (5 bases). The CDR3 loop is CASSLSAGYDSPLHF. In DNA, the CDR3 is TGTGCCAGCAGCTTGTCGGCAGGGTACGATTCACCCCTCCACTTT.